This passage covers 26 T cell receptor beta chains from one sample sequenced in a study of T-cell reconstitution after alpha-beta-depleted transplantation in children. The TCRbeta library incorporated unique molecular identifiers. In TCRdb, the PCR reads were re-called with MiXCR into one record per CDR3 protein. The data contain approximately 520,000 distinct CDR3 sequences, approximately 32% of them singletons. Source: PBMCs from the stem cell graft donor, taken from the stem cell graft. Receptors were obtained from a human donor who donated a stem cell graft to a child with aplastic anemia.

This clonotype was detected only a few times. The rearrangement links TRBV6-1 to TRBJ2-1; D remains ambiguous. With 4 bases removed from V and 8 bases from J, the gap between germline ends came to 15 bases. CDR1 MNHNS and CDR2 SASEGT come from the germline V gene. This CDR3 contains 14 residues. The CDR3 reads CASSAPLTVYEQFF. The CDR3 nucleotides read TGTGCCAGCAGTGCTCCCCTGACCGTTTATGAGCAGTTCTTC.

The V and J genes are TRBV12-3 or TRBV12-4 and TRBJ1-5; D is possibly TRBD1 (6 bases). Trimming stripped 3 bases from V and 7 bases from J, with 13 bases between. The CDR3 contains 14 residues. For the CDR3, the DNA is TGTGCCAGCAGTTTTGGGGGGCTAGGCCAGCCCCAGCATTTT. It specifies CASSFGGLGQPQHF.

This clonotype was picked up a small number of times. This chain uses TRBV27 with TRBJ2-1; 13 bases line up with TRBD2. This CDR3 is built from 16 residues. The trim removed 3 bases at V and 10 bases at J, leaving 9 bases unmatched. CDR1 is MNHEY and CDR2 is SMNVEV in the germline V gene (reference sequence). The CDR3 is CASSLEGTSGIYEQFF. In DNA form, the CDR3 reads TGTGCCAGCAGTTTGGAGGGGACTAGCGGGATTTACGAGCAGTTCTTC.

The CDR3 protein is CSVELPSATEAFF. CDR3 bases: TGCAGCGTTGAACTCCCCTCTGCCACTGAAGCTTTCTTT. The chain joins TRBV29-1 to TRBJ1-1; no clear D gene. CDR1 is SQVTM and CDR2 is ANQGSEA in the germline V gene. CDR3 length: 13 amino acids. The ends were cut back, 2 bases at V and 4 bases at J, with 11 bases in the middle.

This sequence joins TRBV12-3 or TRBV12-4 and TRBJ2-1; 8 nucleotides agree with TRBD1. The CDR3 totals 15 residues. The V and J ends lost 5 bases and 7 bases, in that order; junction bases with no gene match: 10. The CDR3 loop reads CASSPDREGRNEQFF. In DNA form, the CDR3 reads TGTGCCAGCAGTCCGGACAGGGAAGGGAGGAATGAGCAGTTCTTC.

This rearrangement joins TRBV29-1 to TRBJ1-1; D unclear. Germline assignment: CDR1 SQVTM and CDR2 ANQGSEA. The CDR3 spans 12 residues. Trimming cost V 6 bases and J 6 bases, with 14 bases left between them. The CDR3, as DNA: TGCAGCGTGAGAGTATCTCTGGCTGAAGCTTTCTTT. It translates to CSVRVSLAEAFF.

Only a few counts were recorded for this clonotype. The CDR3 sequence is CSAHPGGGSQETQYF. In DNA form, the CDR3 reads TGCAGTGCCCACCCCGGGGGCGGGAGCCAAGAGACCCAGTACTTC. J is TRBJ2-5 and V is TRBV20-1; D may be TRBD2 (7 bases). V was pared by 6 bases and J by 1 base, with 18 bases between. The CDR3 length is 15 residues. Germline lookup yields CDR1 DFQATT and CDR2 SNEGSKA (reference sequence).

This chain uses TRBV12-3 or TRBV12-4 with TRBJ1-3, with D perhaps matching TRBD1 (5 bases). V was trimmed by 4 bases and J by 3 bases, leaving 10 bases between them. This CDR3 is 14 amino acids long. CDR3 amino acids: CASSSQGHGNTIYF. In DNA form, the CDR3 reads TGTGCCAGCAGTTCCCAGGGTCATGGAAACACCATATATTTT.

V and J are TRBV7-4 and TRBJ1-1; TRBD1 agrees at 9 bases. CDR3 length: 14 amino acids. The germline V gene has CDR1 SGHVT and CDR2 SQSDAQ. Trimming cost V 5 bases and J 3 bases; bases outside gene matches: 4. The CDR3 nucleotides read TGTGCCAGCAGCCAGGACAGGGGTGACACTGAAGCTTTCTTT. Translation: CASSQDRGDTEAFF.

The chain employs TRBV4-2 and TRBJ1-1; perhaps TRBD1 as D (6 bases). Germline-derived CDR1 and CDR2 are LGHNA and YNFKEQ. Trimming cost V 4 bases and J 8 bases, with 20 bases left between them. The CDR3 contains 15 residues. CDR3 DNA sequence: TGTGCCAGCAGCCCCGGGGGGTCGGGGGCGACAGAAGCTTTCTTT. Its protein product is CASSPGGSGATEAFF.

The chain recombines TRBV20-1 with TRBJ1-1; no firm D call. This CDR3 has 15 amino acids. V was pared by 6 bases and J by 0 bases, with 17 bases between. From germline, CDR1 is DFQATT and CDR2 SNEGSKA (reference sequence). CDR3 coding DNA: TGCAGTGCACCGGCCGGTGGAGGTTTGAACACTGAAGCTTTCTTT. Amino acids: CSAPAGGGLNTEAFF.

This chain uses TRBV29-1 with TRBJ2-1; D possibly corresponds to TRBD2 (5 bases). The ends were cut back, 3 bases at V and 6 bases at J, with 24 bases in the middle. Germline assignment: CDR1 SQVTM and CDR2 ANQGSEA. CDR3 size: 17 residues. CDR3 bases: TGCAGCGTTGATCCGGCAGGAGGTCGTATTTCTCCCAATGAGCAGTTCTTC. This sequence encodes CSVDPAGGRISPNEQFF.

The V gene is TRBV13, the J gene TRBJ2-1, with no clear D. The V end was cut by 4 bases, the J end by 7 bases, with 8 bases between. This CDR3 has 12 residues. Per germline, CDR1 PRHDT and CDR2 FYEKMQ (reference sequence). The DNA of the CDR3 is TGTGCCAGCAGCTCCACGGGTAATGAGCAGTTCTTC. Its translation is CASSSTGNEQFF. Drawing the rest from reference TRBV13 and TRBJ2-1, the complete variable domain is AAGVIQSPRHLIKEKRETATLKCYPIPRHDTVYWYQQGPGQDPQFLISFYEKMQSDKGSIPDRFSAQQFSDYHSELNMSSLELGDSALYFCASSSTGNEQFFGPGTRLTVL.

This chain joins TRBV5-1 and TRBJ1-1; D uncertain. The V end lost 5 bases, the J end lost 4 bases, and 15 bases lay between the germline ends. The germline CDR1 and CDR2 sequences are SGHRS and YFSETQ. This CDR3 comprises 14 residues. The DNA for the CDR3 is TGCGCCAGCAGATTGAACAGTATAGCCACTGAAGCTTTCTTT. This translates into CASRLNSIATEAFF.

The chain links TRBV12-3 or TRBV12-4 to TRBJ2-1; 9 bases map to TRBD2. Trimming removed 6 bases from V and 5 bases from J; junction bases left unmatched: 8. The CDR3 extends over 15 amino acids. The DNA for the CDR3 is TGTGCCAGCAGCCCCGGGACTAGCAGCAACAATGAGCAGTTCTTC. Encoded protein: CASSPGTSSNNEQFF.

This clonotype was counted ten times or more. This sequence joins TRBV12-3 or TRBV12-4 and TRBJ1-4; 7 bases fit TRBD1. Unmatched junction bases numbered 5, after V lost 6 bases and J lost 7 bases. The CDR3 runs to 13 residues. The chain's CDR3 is CASSPGQAEKLFF. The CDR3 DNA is TGTGCCAGCAGCCCCGGACAGGCTGAAAAACTGTTTTTT.

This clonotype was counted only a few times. CDR3 nucleotides: TGTGCCAGCAGCAGATCAGGGGGGCTAACTGAAGCTTTCTTT. This codes for CASSRSGGLTEAFF. This chain uses TRBV5-4 with TRBJ1-1, with 7 bases matching TRBD1. Per germline, CDR1 SGHNT and CDR2 YYREEE (reference sequence). V gave up 4 bases and J gave up 5 bases; unmatched junction bases: 8. The CDR3 length is 14 residues.

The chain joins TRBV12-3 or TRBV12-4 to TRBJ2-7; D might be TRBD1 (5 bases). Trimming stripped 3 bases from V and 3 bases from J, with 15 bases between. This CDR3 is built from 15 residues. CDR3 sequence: CASSLRSGRLYEQYF. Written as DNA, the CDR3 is TGTGCCAGCAGTTTGAGGTCAGGGCGGCTCTACGAGCAGTACTTC.

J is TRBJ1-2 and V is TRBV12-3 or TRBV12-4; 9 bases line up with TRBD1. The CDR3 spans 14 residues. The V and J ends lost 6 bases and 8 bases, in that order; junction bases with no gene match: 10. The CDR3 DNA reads TGTGCCAGCAGCCGCGACAGGGGGAGACTAGGCTACACCTTC. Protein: CASSRDRGRLGYTF.

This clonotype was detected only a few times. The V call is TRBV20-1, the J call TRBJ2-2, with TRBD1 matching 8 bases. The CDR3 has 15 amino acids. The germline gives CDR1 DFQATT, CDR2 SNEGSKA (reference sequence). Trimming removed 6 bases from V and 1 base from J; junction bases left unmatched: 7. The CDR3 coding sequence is TGCAGTGCCCCCAGGACAGGGAGGAACACCGGGGAGCTGTTTTTT. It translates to CSAPRTGRNTGELFF.

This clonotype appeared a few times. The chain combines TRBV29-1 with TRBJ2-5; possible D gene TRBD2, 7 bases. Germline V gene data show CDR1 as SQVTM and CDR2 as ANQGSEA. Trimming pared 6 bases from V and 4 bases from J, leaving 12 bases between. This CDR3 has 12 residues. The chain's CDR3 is CSVSGTSETQYF. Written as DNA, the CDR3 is TGCAGCGTGAGCGGGACATCAGAGACCCAGTACTTC.

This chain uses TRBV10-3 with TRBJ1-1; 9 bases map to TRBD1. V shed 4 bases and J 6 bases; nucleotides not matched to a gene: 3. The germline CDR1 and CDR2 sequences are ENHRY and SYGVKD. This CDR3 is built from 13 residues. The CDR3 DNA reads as TGTGCCATCAGTGCGGGACAGGGCGCTGAAGCTTTCTTT. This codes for CAISAGQGAEAFF.

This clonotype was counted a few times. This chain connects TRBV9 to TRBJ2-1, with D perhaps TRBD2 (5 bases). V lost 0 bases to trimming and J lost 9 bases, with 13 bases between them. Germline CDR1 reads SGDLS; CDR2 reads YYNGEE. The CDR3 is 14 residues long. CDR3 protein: CASSVVPAVGEQFF. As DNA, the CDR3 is TGTGCCAGCAGCGTAGTTCCAGCGGTTGGTGAGCAGTTCTTC.

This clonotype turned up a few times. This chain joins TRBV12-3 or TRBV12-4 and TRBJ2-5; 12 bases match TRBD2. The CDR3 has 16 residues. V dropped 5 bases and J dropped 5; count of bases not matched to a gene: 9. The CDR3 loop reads CASSIGRLAGEETQYF. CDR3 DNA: TGTGCCAGCAGTATAGGGCGACTAGCGGGAGAGGAGACCCAGTACTTC.

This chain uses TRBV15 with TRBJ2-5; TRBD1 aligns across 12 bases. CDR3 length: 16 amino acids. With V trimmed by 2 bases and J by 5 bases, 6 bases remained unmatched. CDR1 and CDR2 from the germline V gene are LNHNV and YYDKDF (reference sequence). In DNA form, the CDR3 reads TGTGCCACCAGCAGACAGCCCGGGACAGGGGGCGAGACCCAGTACTTC. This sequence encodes CATSRQPGTGGETQYF. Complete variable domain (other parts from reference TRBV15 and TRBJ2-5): DAMVIQNPRYQVTQFGKPVTLSCSQTLNHNVMYWYQQKSSQAPKLLFHYYDKDFNNEADTPDNFQSRRPNTSFCFLDIRSPGLGDTAMYLCATSRQPGTGGETQYFGPGTRLLVL.

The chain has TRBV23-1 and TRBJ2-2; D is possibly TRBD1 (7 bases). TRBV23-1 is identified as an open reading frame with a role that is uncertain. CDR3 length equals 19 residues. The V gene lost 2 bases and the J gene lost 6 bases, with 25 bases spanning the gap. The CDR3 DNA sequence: TGCGCCAGCAGTCAAACGGACAGGCCGGCGGGGTTAACATCCGGGGAGCTGTTTTTT. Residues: CASSQTDRPAGLTSGELFF.